The source of this T cell receptor (beta chain) is a study of blood T cells in healthy people across ages. Findings and caveats of the study: Among long-lived donors, naive CD4+ cells were more numerous and diversity higher than in aged donors. In the absence of known donor CMV status, changes in expanded clonotypes were possibly confounded.

This clonotype was picked up a small number of times. The antigen remains unidentified. Combining a sample-barcoded 5' primer with a J-beta primer mix, a second PCR ran for 7 to 11 cycles. TCRdb analysed the 5' RACE reads with MiXCR anew, one entry per CDR3 protein. The table includes 780,000 or so distinct CDR3 sequences, 25% detected once. The CDR3 runs 15 residues. The sample was also linked to a second study, of T cells of mothers and their children. Per that study: The second PCR used the M1S primer, and this primer added sample barcodes and 2-4 random nucleotides.

The sequenced sample was blood. This chain uses TRBV12-3 or TRBV12-4 with TRBJ2-5, with 8 nucleotides matching TRBD1. The J call may be in error: the DNA end matches TRBJ2-1 better. The TCR sequence derives from a boy aged 10-17 years in good health. The CDR3 DNA sequence: TGTGCCAGCAGCCGACAGGGGAGTGGTTTCAATGAGCAGTTCTTC. Its translation: CASSRQGSGFNEQFF.